This T cell receptor (beta chain) was sequenced in a study of T cells after yellow fever vaccination. General study points: After the booster, 96% of CD4 and about 90% of CD8 primary-response clones were re-detected. Contamination by abundant bulk-population clonotypes could be present in FACS-sorted repertoires. When the response was secondary, it was weaker but reached its peak faster, day 5 versus 15.

TCRdb processed the 5' RACE reads anew with MiXCR; each CDR3 protein has one entry. This sample yields tens of thousands of distinct CDR3 sequences, of which more than 6.5% are seen a single time; 37% belongs to the top ten. The germline V gene encodes CDR1 SGDLS and CDR2 YYNGEE. The CDR3 is made up of 14 amino acids. Unmatched junction bases numbered 9, after V lost 7 bases and J lost 2 bases. This clonotype was seen a handful of times. Its cognate antigen is unknown. This TCR came from a man aged 18 to 30 who received the YFV17D yellow fever vaccine. Material: CD8+ T cells sorted from PBMCs, obtained 35 to 50 days after the first yellow fever vaccination. J is TRBJ2-7 and V is TRBV9, with 7 positions matching TRBD1. CDR3 nucleotide sequence: TGTGCCAGCGCGCTTGGGACAGTCCCCTACGAGCAGTACTTC. Its protein is CASALGTVPYEQYF.